This passage covers 19 T cell receptor beta chains from one sample sequenced in a study of cytotoxic CD8 clonotypes in ibrutinib-treated CLL. TCRdb's table, derived via immunoSEQ multiplex PCR, lists solely in-frame clones and lacks some. Of 20,000 to 30,000 clones listed, around 69% are singletons. The sequencing used PBMCs, collected at disease progression, from a patient treated with ibrutinib. These receptors were obtained from a human donor with chronic lymphocytic leukemia.

This sequence joins TRBV11-2 and TRBJ2-7; maybe TRBD1 (7 bases). Between the trimmed V and J ends, which lost 6 bases and 8 bases, there was a span of 20 bases. Germline assignment: CDR1 SGHAT and CDR2 FQNNGV. The CDR3 runs 14 residues. The CDR3 DNA is TGTGCCAGCAGACCAGGGGGGCAGCTTCTGAAGCAGTACTTC. Translated: CASRPGGQLLKQYF.

This clone was counted only a few times. The rearrangement uses TRBV7-6 and TRBJ2-1; 8 positions agree with TRBD1. Germline loops: CDR1 SGHVS, CDR2 FNYEAQ. V was clipped by 3 bases and J by 5 bases; unmatched bases: 9. The CDR3 has 16 amino acids. The CDR3 DNA reads TGTGCCAGCAGCTTTTATTCCGGACAGGGAGACAATGAGCAGTTCTTC. Translating it yields CASSFYSGQGDNEQFF. Supplemented by reference TRBV7-6 and TRBJ2-1, the full variable domain reads GAGVSQSPRYKVTKRGQDVALRCDPISGHVSLYWYRQALGQGPEFLTYFNYEAQQDKSGLPNDRFSAERPEGSISTLTIQRTEQRDSAMYRCASSFYSGQGDNEQFFGPGTRLTVL.

J is TRBJ2-3 and V is TRBV7-7; 7 bases map to TRBD2. The CDR3 has 13 residues. Germline trimming cut 5 bases from V and 4 bases from J; bases unmatched to any gene: 3. Germline V lookup: CDR1 SSHAT, CDR2 FNYEAQ (reference sequence). CDR3 loop: CASSPGGSDTQYF. CDR3 DNA sequence: TGTGCCAGCAGCCCCGGGGGGTCAGATACGCAGTATTTT.

This clone was observed a few times. This sequence joins TRBV11-2 and TRBJ2-1; D remains ambiguous. The length of the CDR3 is 13 residues. Between the trimmed V and J ends, which lost 0 bases and 7 bases, there was a span of 7 bases. The germline CDR1 and CDR2 sequences are SGHAT and FQNNGV. CDR3 sequence (DNA): TGTGCCAGCAGCTTAGATCGTGGGAATGAGCAGTTCTTC. The encoded protein is CASSLDRGNEQFF.

This chain uses TRBV27 with TRBJ2-7, with D tentatively TRBD2 (6 bases). The V and J ends lost 5 bases and 3 bases respectively, with 17 bases between them. Germline CDR1 reads MNHEY; CDR2 reads SMNVEV (reference sequence). The CDR3 totals 15 residues. The CDR3 bases are TGTGCCAGCAGTCCTCTAGGAGGGGAAGACTACGAGCAGTACTTC. It encodes CASSPLGGEDYEQYF.

The sample holds one count of this clone. This rearrangement joins TRBV6-5 to TRBJ1-2; perhaps TRBD1 as D (5 bases). CDR1 is MNHEY, CDR2 SVGAGI, per germline. Trimming left V 4 bases short and J 8 bases short, with 14 bases between. CDR3 size: 13 residues. The CDR3 reads CASSLGRGGGYTF. The CDR3 region has the DNA TGTGCCAGCAGTTTGGGGAGGGGAGGGGGCTACACCTTC.

CDR3 DNA: TGTGCCAGCACCGAGGATAGGGGATGGCCCACAGATACGCAGTATTTT. It translates to CASTEDRGWPTDTQYF. The V call is TRBV2, the J call TRBJ2-3; D possibly corresponds to TRBD1 (5 bases). Trimming removed 7 bases at V and 2 bases at J, with 19 bases between. CDR1 and CDR2 from the germline V gene are SNHLY and FYNNEI. This CDR3 contains 16 residues.

The chain employs TRBV15 and TRBJ1-1; weak D call: TRBD1 (5 bases). The CDR3 sequence is 16 residues long. The V gene's germline CDR1 is LNHNV and CDR2 YYDKDF (reference sequence). V was trimmed by 8 bases and J by 1 base, leaving 20 bases between them. The CDR3 loop is CATGPAGDLRNTEAFF. CDR3 coding DNA: TGTGCCACCGGTCCCGCCGGGGACCTAAGGAACACTGAAGCTTTCTTT.

The table lists this clone with a few counts. The genes are TRBV2 and TRBJ1-2; no reliable D call. Trimming took 4 bases from V and 8 from J, leaving 14 bases between them. Germline-derived CDR1 and CDR2 are SNHLY and FYNNEI. There are 13 residues in the CDR3. The CDR3: CASSVFGGTGYTF. The CDR3 DNA follows: TGTGCCAGCAGTGTATTCGGCGGCACAGGCTACACCTTC.

This rearrangement joins TRBV19 to TRBJ1-6, with D possibly matching TRBD1 (5 bases). The CDR3 has 13 amino acids. Trimming stripped 6 bases from V and 4 bases from J, with 7 bases between. Germline CDR1 and CDR2: LNHDA and SQIVND (reference sequence). The CDR3 bases are TGTGCCAGTAGGGGGGGTTATAATTCACCCCTCCACTTT. Translated: CASRGGYNSPLHF.

This clone came up once. The V and J genes are TRBV4-3 and TRBJ1-6, with D hard to call. This CDR3 has 14 residues. The V gene's germline CDR1 is LGHNA and CDR2 YSLEER. Trimming left V 1 base short and J 7 bases short, with 8 bases between. This chain's CDR3 is CASSQVQKNSPLHF. CDR3 coding DNA: TGCGCCAGCAGCCAAGTCCAGAAGAATTCACCCCTCCACTTT.

The chain has TRBV9 and TRBJ1-2, with 7 bases identical to TRBD1. This CDR3 is built from 14 residues. Germline CDR1 SGDLS, CDR2 YYNGEE. V shed 3 bases and J 1 base; nucleotides not matched to a gene: 3. CDR3: CASSGGGLNYGYTF. DNA for the CDR3: TGTGCCAGCAGCGGAGGGGGCCTTAACTATGGCTACACCTTC.

This clone was seen more than once but under ten times. This sequence joins TRBV6-1 and TRBJ2-1, with 7 nucleotides matching TRBD2. V trimming: 5 bases; J trimming: 13 bases; junction bases outside the gene matches: 8. From germline, CDR1 is MNHNS and CDR2 SASEGT. The length of the CDR3 is 12 residues. The CDR3 here is CASSPRLAGQFF. The CDR3 DNA is TGTGCCAGCAGTCCCCGACTAGCCGGACAGTTCTTC.

The rearrangement uses TRBV29-1 and TRBJ2-3; D possibly matches TRBD1 or TRBD2 (5 bases each). V lost 7 bases to trimming and J lost 5 bases, with 16 bases between them. Germline assignment: CDR1 SQVTM and CDR2 ANQGSEA. There are 13 residues in the CDR3. For the CDR3, the DNA is TGCAGCGGACAAAGAGGGGTGAGAGATACGCAGTATTTT. Amino acid sequence: CSGQRGVRDTQYF.

The chain recombines TRBV19 with TRBJ2-7, with a tentative D call TRBD1 (6 bases). Germline V lookup: CDR1 LNHDA, CDR2 SQIVND (reference sequence). This CDR3 is built from 11 residues. Trimming removed 1 base from V and 13 bases from J, with 11 bases in between. This chain's CDR3 is CASSIVGRGYF. The DNA of the CDR3 is TGTGCCAGTAGTATAGTTGGCAGGGGATACTTC.

V is TRBV4-1 and J is TRBJ2-1, with TRBD2 as a possible D gene (5 bases). The CDR3 loop spans 18 amino acids. CDR1 is MGHRA and CDR2 is YSYEKL in the germline V gene. V was clipped by 0 bases and J by 6 bases, with 21 bases between them. CDR3 sequence reads: CASSQDSTLVRKSNEQFF. The CDR3 region has the DNA TGCGCCAGCAGCCAAGACTCTACACTAGTGAGAAAAAGCAATGAGCAGTTCTTC.

The chain combines TRBV7-2 with TRBJ1-1; D unclear. The CDR3 loop spans 15 amino acids. Germline CDR1 SGHTA, CDR2 FQGNSA. The V gene lost 5 bases and the J gene lost 1 base, with 14 bases spanning the gap. CDR3 coding DNA: TGTGCCAGCAGCCCTGTGGGTCGGGGGAACACTGAAGCTTTCTTT. This sequence encodes CASSPVGRGNTEAFF.

The J gene is TRBJ2-7, the V gene TRBV5-5; D is unclear. CDR1 and CDR2 (germline): SGHKS, YYEKEE (reference sequence). Trimming removed 0 bases at V and 5 bases at J, with 6 bases between. The CDR3 has 12 residues. The CDR3 loop reads CASSLAFNEQYF. For the CDR3, the DNA is TGTGCCAGCAGCTTGGCCTTCAACGAGCAGTACTTC. The full variable domain, its missing parts supplied by reference TRBV5-5 and TRBJ2-7, is DAGVTQSPTHLIKTRGQQVTLRCSPISGHKSVSWYQQVLGQGPQFIFQYYEKEERGRGNFPDRFSARQFPNYSSELNVNALLLGDSALYLCASSLAFNEQYFGPGTRLTVT.

The chain has TRBV5-6 and TRBJ2-4, with 7 bases matching TRBD1. The J segment lost 7 bases and the V segment lost 2 bases, leaving 6 bases of the junction unmatched. The germline V gene has CDR1 SGHDT and CDR2 YYEEEE. This CDR3 is 14 amino acids long. CDR3: CASSFVRGKNIQYF. The CDR3 nucleotides read TGTGCCAGCAGCTTTGTCAGGGGGAAGAACATTCAGTACTTC.